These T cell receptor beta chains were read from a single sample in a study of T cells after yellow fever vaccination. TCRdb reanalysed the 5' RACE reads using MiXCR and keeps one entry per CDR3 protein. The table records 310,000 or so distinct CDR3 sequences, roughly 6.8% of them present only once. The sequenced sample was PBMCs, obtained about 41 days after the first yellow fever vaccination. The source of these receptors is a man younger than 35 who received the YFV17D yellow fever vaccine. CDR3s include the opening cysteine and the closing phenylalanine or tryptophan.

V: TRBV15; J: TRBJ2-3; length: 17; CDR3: CATSRGSPGDPTDTQYF
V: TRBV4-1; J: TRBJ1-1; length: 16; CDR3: CASSQVYRNSNTEAFF
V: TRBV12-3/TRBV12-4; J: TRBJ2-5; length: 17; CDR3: CASSLELGEQYQETQYF
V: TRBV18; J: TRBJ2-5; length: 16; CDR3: CASSPQGLAGGETQYF
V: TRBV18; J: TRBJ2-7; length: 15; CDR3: CASSPNSRDRYEQYF
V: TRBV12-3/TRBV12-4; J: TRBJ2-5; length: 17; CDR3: CASSLAARVRIQETQYF
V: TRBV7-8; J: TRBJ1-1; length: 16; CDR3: CASRPLGGGTMVEAFF
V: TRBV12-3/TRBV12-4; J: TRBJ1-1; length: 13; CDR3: CASSSGQLAEAFF
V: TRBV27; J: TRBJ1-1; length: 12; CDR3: CASSNGWTEAFF
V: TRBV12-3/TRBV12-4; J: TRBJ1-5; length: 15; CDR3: CASSPRTGVNQPQHF
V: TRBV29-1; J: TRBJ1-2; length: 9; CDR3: CSVVDGYTF
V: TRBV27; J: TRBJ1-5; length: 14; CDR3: CASSFGRRNQPQHF
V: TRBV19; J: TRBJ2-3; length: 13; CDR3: CASSPQGPDTQYF
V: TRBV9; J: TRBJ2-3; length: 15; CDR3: CASSVGASWSDTQYF
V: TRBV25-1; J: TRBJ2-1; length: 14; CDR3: CASSPGGPGREQFF
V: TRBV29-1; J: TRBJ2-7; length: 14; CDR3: CSVEGETGFDEQYF
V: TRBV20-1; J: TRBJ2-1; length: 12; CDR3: CRGQGIHNEQFF
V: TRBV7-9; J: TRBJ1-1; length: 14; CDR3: CASSPGSLNTEAFF
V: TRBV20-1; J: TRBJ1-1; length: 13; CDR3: CSARQTGNTEAFF
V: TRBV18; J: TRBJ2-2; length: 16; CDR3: CASSPDSPLNTGELFF
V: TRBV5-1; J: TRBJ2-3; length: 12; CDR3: CASRWGRDTQYF
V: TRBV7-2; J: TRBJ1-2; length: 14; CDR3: CASSFPGQGYGYTF
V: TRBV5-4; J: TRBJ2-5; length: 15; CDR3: CASSGPQGPQETQYF
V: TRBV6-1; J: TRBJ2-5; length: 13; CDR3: CASRQQGRETQYF
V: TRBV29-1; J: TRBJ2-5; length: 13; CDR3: CSVRGLAQETQYF
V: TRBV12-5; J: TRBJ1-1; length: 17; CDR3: CASGLVMSPGHPSEAFF
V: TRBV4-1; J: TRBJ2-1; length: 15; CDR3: CASSQDGTSYNEQFF
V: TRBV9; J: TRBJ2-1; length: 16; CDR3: CASSETERGGYNEQFF
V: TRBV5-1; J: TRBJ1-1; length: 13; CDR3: CASSGGMNTEAFF
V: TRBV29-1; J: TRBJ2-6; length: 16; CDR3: CSVEEPAGAGANVLTF
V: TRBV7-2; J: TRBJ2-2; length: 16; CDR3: CASSSRTGGDTGELFF
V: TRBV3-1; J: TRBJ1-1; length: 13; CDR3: CASSQHRRAEAFF
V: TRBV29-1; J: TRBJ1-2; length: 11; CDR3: CSAKANYGYTF
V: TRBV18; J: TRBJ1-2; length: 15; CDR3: CASSQRSRLNYGYTF
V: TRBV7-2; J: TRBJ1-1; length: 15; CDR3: CASSQRQGRITEAFF
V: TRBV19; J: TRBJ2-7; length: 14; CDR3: CASSTQVSSYEQYF
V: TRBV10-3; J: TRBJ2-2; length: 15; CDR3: CAIRTGTRNTGELFF
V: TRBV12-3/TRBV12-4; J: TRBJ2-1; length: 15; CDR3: CASSFGSFVNNEQFF
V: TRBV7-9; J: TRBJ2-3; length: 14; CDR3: CASCFTGYTDTQYF
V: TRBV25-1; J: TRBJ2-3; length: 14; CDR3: CASSAGLPRDTQYF